This TCR beta chain was sequenced in a study of T cells in Graves' hyperthyroidism and ophthalmopathy. A word on this clonotype: Its antigen remains unknown.

Reasons for excluding patients were uncontrolled infection, other autoimmune disease, pregnancy or lactation. The authors took PBMCs from 8 to 10 ml fresh peripheral blood. Study-level points and caveats: Researchers report that a 13 V-J model separated ophthalmopathy from stable hyperthyroidism. With a median lead of about six months before onset, the model predicted ophthalmopathy.

The CDR3 contains 13 residues. V shed 4 bases, J shed 9 bases, and the junction held 3 bases outside the gene matches. The germline V gene has CDR1 SGHRS and CDR2 YFSETQ. There were TCR beta CDR3 regions amplified from RNA transcripts. The HTBI primer set was used in a first-round RT-PCR of the TCR CDR3. TCRdb fed the multiplex PCR reads into MiXCR, producing one record per CDR3 protein. Among approximately 260,000 distinct CDR3 sequences listed, over 12% were seen once. The rearrangement links TRBV5-1 to TRBJ2-1; 11 bases are a match to TRBD2. The specimen was blood. The receptor was derived from a woman in her forties or fifties with Graves' hyperthyroidism that later progressed to Graves' ophthalmopathy. The CDR3 sequence is CASSDGTSGEQFF. In DNA form, the CDR3 reads TGCGCCAGCAGCGATGGGACTAGCGGTGAGCAGTTCTTC.